The 18 T cell receptor beta chains below were found in one sample sequenced in a study of response to subunit inactivated influenza vaccine. TCRdb analysed the RT-PCR reads with MiXCR anew, one entry per CDR3 protein. This repertoire shows approximately 730,000 distinct CDR3 sequences, approximately 13% found once; its top ten account for around 6.5%. Material: PBMCs from blood, obtained 14 to 15 days before vaccination. The origin of the receptors is a man aged 50 or older who received an inactivated influenza vaccine.

The chain carries TRBV6-1 and TRBJ2-2; D is unresolved. V lost 9 bases to trimming and J lost 6 bases, with 8 bases between them. CDR1 MNHNS and CDR2 SASEGT come from the germline V gene. The CDR3 contains 11 residues. DNA for the CDR3: TGTGCCAGTCGCGGAGCCGGGGAGCTGTTTTTT. It specifies CASRGAGELFF.

This clonotype was seen many times. This chain links TRBV4-2 with TRBJ1-2; no definite D call. The germline gives CDR1 LGHNA, CDR2 YNFKEQ. This CDR3 region has 15 residues. Trimming took 0 bases from V and 8 from J, leaving 16 bases between them. CDR3 bases: TGTGCCAGCAGCCAAGACACCCTGCGCCGTGACGGCTACACCTTC. Its protein product is CASSQDTLRRDGYTF.

This clonotype was picked up a small number of times. V usage is TRBV6-2 or TRBV6-3 and J usage is TRBJ2-5; possible D gene TRBD1, 6 bases. This CDR3 comprises 14 residues. Trimming took 5 bases from V and 5 from J, leaving 15 bases between them. Germline values: CDR1 MNHEY, CDR2 SVGEGT. The CDR3 nucleotides are TGTGCCAGCAGTCCAGAACAGGGTTGGGAGACCCAGTACTTC. Amino acids: CASSPEQGWETQYF.

This clonotype was seen a handful of times. The chain links TRBV19 to TRBJ2-1; 9 positions match TRBD2. This CDR3 comprises 13 residues. V shed 7 bases, J shed 5 bases, and the junction held 3 bases outside the gene matches. Germline values: CDR1 LNHDA, CDR2 SQIVND (reference sequence). The CDR3 is CASNKRGDNEQFF. The CDR3 region has the DNA TGTGCCAGTAATAAGCGGGGGGACAATGAGCAGTTCTTC.

This clonotype was seen ten or more times. Germline and junction disagree at one end, which may indicate a read error. The J gene is TRBJ1-6, the V gene TRBV4-3; weak D call: TRBD1 (5 bases). The CDR3 loop spans 13 amino acids. The germline CDR1 and CDR2 sequences are LGHNA and YSLEER. This CDR3 is CASSQGRNSPLHF. The CDR3 DNA sequence: TGTGCCAGCAGCCAGGGCAGAAATTCACCCCTCCACTTT.

The CDR3 DNA is TGTGCCACCAGCAGAGGGGAGGCCGGGAAAAATGAGCAGTTCTTC. Protein sequence: CATSRGEAGKNEQFF. This chain links TRBV15 with TRBJ2-1, with D perhaps matching TRBD2 (6 bases). The V and J ends lost 1 base and 7 bases respectively, with 14 bases between them. Germline assignment: CDR1 LNHNV and CDR2 YYDKDF (reference sequence). There are 15 residues in the CDR3. The full variable domain, with the rest looked up from reference TRBV15 and TRBJ2-1, is DAMVIQNPRYQVTQFGKPVTLSCSQTLNHNVMYWYQQKSSQAPKLLFHYYDKDFNNEADTPDNFQSRRPNTSFCFLDIRSPGLGDTAMYLCATSRGEAGKNEQFFGPGTRLTVL.

Only a few counts were recorded for this clonotype. The chain recombines TRBV5-1 with TRBJ1-2, with 9 positions matching TRBD1. Germline V gene sequence: CDR1 SGHRS, CDR2 YFSETQ. The CDR3 sequence is 15 residues long. After removal of 1 base from V and 2 bases from J, the junction contained 3 bases not matched to a gene. CDR3 sequence (DNA): TGCGCCAGCAGCTTGACAGGGGGCAGAAACTATGGCTACACCTTC. It translates to CASSLTGGRNYGYTF.

This chain connects TRBV28 to TRBJ2-4, with D tentatively TRBD1 or TRBD2 (6 bases each). Germline V lookup: CDR1 MDHEN, CDR2 SYDVKM. V was pared by 3 bases and J by 9 bases, with 15 bases between. CDR3 length: 14 residues. The CDR3 reads CASSLGGGKSIQYF. The CDR3 coding sequence is TGTGCCAGCAGTTTGGGGGGCGGGAAGAGCATTCAGTACTTC. The full variable domain, its missing parts supplied by reference TRBV28 and TRBJ2-4, is DVKVTQSSRYLVKRTGEKVFLECVQDMDHENMFWYRQDPGLGLRLIYFSYDVKMKEKGDIPEGYSVSREKKERFSLILESASTNQTSMYLCASSLGGGKSIQYFGAGTRLSVL.

This clonotype was counted between two and nine times. CDR3 amino acids: CASSDLRETQYF. The CDR3 nucleotides read TGTGCCAGCAGTGACCTGCGTGAGACGCAGTATTTT. This sequence joins TRBV12-3 or TRBV12-4 and TRBJ2-3; D call uncertain. This CDR3 contains 12 residues. Trimming left V 5 bases short and J 9 bases short, with 12 bases between.

The chain employs TRBV10-3 and TRBJ1-3, with D possibly matching TRBD1 (5 bases). The CDR3 totals 16 residues. Trimming took 0 bases from V and 3 from J, leaving 12 bases between them. Germline CDR1 is ENHRY and CDR2 is SYGVKD. The CDR3 is CAISESGHLDGNTIYF. CDR3 bases: TGTGCCATCAGTGAGTCGGGGCACTTAGATGGAAACACCATATATTTT.

This clonotype came up a few times. This chain connects TRBV15 to TRBJ2-3, with 8 positions matching TRBD2. This CDR3 comprises 15 residues. Trimming at V came to 6 bases and at J to 2 bases, leaving 7 bases not matched to a gene. Germline-derived CDR1 and CDR2 are LNHNV and YYDKDF (reference sequence). The CDR3 here is CATRDAGGHTDTQYF. DNA of the CDR3: TGTGCCACCAGGGACGCGGGAGGTCACACAGATACGCAGTATTTT.

Note on this clonotype: A much larger clone differs by one base, so this may be a read error. The chain employs TRBV6-2 or TRBV6-3 and TRBJ2-3; 8 bases align to TRBD2. In germline, CDR1 is MNHEY, CDR2 SVGEGT. V shed 6 bases, J shed 3 bases, and the junction held 14 bases outside the gene matches. The CDR3 sequence is 17 residues long. The CDR3 loop is CASSLTRPAGVTDTQYF. CDR3 DNA sequence: TGTGCCAGCAGCCTTACTCGACCAGCGGGAGTTACAGATACGCAGTATTTT.

The CDR3, as DNA: TGTGCCACCAGCAGAGATCGGGTACAGGGAGGGACTGAAGCTTTCTTT. The encoded protein is CATSRDRVQGGTEAFF. The V gene is TRBV15, the J gene TRBJ1-1; D possibly corresponds to TRBD1 (6 bases). The CDR3 is made up of 16 amino acids. V lost 0 bases, J lost 5 bases, and 16 bases lay in between. Germline V gene lookup returns CDR1 LNHNV and CDR2 YYDKDF (reference sequence).

This clonotype has only a few counts. The chain carries TRBV2 and TRBJ2-7; D is unclear. Germline loops: CDR1 SNHLY, CDR2 FYNNEI. V gave up 4 bases and J gave up 6 bases, with 7 bases separating them. The length of the CDR3 is 11 residues. The CDR3, as DNA: TGTGCCAGCAGTGCAGATCGCGAGCAGTACTTC. This sequence encodes CASSADREQYF.

This clonotype turned up a few times. This sequence joins TRBV4-1 and TRBJ1-2, with no clear D. The length of the CDR3 is 13 residues. V was clipped by 3 bases and J by 6 bases, with 11 bases between them. Germline V gives CDR1 MGHRA, CDR2 YSYEKL. In DNA, the CDR3 is TGCGCCAGCAGCCATCCCAGGTTTAATGGCTACACCTTC. Translating gives CASSHPRFNGYTF.

This rearrangement joins TRBV12-3 or TRBV12-4 to TRBJ1-1; the D is unclear. The length of the CDR3 is 14 residues. Trimming stripped 2 bases from V and 5 bases from J, with 12 bases between. DNA of the CDR3: TGTGCCAGCAGTTTATCTCTCGGGAGGACTGAAGCTTTCTTT. Protein product: CASSLSLGRTEAFF.

The chain is built from TRBV20-1 and TRBJ2-7; D is uncertain. Germline V gene lookup returns CDR1 DFQATT and CDR2 SNEGSKA (reference sequence). Trimming cost V 1 base and J 5 bases, with 6 bases left between them. The CDR3 length is 11 residues. The CDR3, as DNA: TGCAGTGCTAGAGTCATCAACGAGCAGTACTTC. Translated, it gives CSARVINEQYF.

V is TRBV7-3 and J is TRBJ2-1; 10 bases align to TRBD2. Germline assignment: CDR1 SGHTA and CDR2 FQGTGA. Trimming at V came to 5 bases and at J to 9 bases, leaving 10 bases not matched to a gene. The length of the CDR3 is 15 residues. CDR3 sequence: CASSLMSGRAVEQFF. The DNA of the CDR3 is TGTGCCAGCAGCCTAATGAGCGGGAGGGCCGTTGAGCAGTTCTTC. The full variable domain, in which reference TRBV7-3 and TRBJ2-1 provide the parts outside the CDR3, is GAGVSQTPSNKVTEKGKYVELRCDPISGHTALYWYRQSLGQGPEFLIYFQGTGAADDSGLPNDRFFAVRPEGSVSTLKIQRTERGDSAVYLCASSLMSGRAVEQFFGPGTRLTVL.